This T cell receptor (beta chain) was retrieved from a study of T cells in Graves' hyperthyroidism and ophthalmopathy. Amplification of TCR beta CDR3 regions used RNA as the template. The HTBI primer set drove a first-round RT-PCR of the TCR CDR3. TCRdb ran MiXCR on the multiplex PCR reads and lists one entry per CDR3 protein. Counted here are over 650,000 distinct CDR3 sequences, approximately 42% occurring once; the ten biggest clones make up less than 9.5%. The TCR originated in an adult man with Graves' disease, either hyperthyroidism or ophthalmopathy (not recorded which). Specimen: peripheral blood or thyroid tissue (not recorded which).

CDR3: CASSLRDRASSNQPQHF. The CDR3 DNA sequence: TGTGCCAGCAGCCTACGGGACAGGGCGTCTAGCAATCAGCCCCAGCATTTT. V is TRBV12-3 or TRBV12-4 and J is TRBJ1-5; TRBD1 matches at 9 bases. With V trimmed by 6 bases and J by 0 bases, 9 bases remained unmatched. The CDR3 has 17 residues.